These 19 T cell receptor beta chains were all obtained from the same sample, sequenced in a study of T-cell reconstitution after alpha-beta-depleted transplantation in children. Unique molecular identifiers tagged the TCRbeta library. TCRdb reprocessed the PCR reads via MiXCR and lists one record per CDR3 protein. The sample lists about 260,000 distinct CDR3 sequences; roughly 8% were seen once. The sequenced sample was PBMCs, mostly from graft donor cells, obtained 180 days after TCRalphabeta/CD19-depleted stem cell transplant. These receptors were obtained from a male patient younger than 18 who had a stem cell transplant for acute lymphoblastic leukemia, so the T cells may come from the graft donor.

This clonotype was observed at least ten times. The genes are TRBV7-2 and TRBJ2-2, with D unclear. From germline, CDR1 is SGHTA and CDR2 FQGNSA. The CDR3 length is 14 residues. V lost 1 base and J 4 bases, leaving 7 bases between the germline ends. The chain's CDR3 is CASSLGAFTGELFF. In DNA, the CDR3 is TGTGCCAGCAGCTTAGGGGCCTTCACCGGGGAGCTGTTTTTT.

This clonotype has ten or more counts. This rearrangement joins TRBV29-1 to TRBJ2-1; D is possibly TRBD1 (6 bases). Germline assignment: CDR1 SQVTM and CDR2 ANQGSEA. Deletions cut 4 bases from V and 10 bases from J, with 23 bases between. The CDR3 covers 15 residues. CDR3 bases: TGCAGCGTTGGCCCGGGGACACGCCCTAAGGTAGAGCAGTTCTTC. Residues: CSVGPGTRPKVEQFF.

This clonotype has ten or more counts. The gene calls are TRBV20-1 and TRBJ1-5, with D unresolved. V lost 6 bases to trimming and J lost 2 bases, with 11 bases between them. This CDR3 has 13 residues. Germline lookup yields CDR1 DFQATT and CDR2 SNEGSKA (reference sequence). The CDR3 here is CSALIVGNQPQHF. In DNA form, the CDR3 reads TGCAGTGCGCTGATTGTCGGCAATCAGCCCCAGCATTTT.

This clonotype was observed many times. This sequence joins TRBV28 and TRBJ2-7; TRBD1 agrees at 8 bases. There are 16 residues in the CDR3. The J segment lost 0 bases and the V segment lost 3 bases, leaving 7 bases of the junction unmatched. The germline CDR1 and CDR2 sequences are MDHEN and SYDVKM. The CDR3 sequence: CASSFVGTGHSYEQYF. CDR3 nucleotides: TGTGCCAGCAGTTTTGTGGGGACAGGCCACTCCTACGAGCAGTACTTC.

At least ten counts were recorded for this clonotype. The DNA of the CDR3 is TGCGCCAGCAGCGAAAGACCTGACTCCGGGGAGCTGTTTTTT. Protein sequence: CASSERPDSGELFF. This chain uses TRBV5-1 with TRBJ2-2; D unclear. V was shortened by 4 bases and J by 6 bases, with 13 bases between the two germline ends. The CDR3 is 14 residues long. The germline V gene has CDR1 SGHRS and CDR2 YFSETQ.

This clonotype showed up many times. The V gene is TRBV2, the J gene TRBJ2-7; a possible D gene is TRBD2 (6 bases). V lost 9 bases and J 6 bases, leaving 18 bases between the germline ends. There are 13 residues in the CDR3. Germline-derived CDR1 and CDR2 are SNHLY and FYNNEI. The CDR3 protein is CASRRESTSEQYF. DNA for the CDR3: TGTGCCAGTCGGCGGGAATCTACGTCCGAGCAGTACTTC.

This clonotype was observed many times. This rearrangement joins TRBV10-3 to TRBJ2-7, with TRBD2 identical over 12 bases. The germline CDR1 and CDR2 sequences are ENHRY and SYGVKD. This CDR3 is 14 amino acids long. The ends lost 5 bases at V and 5 bases at J; junction bases unmatched: 4. CDR3 sequence reads: CAISSSGGAHEQYF. In DNA form, the CDR3 reads TGTGCCATCAGTTCTAGCGGGGGGGCCCACGAGCAGTACTTC.

This clonotype was seen repeatedly, ten times or more. This CDR3 is CASRDTGQGLQETQYF. The CDR3 DNA reads TGTGCCAGCAGGGACACTGGACAGGGGCTACAAGAGACCCAGTACTTC. V is TRBV28 and J is TRBJ2-5; TRBD1 aligns across 9 bases. Germline trimming cut 6 bases from V and 2 bases from J; bases unmatched to any gene: 10. This CDR3 has 16 residues. Germline CDR1 reads MDHEN; CDR2 reads SYDVKM.

This clonotype was seen ten or more times. The chain combines TRBV20-1 with TRBJ2-3, with TRBD1 matching 8 bases. Germline loops: CDR1 DFQATT, CDR2 SNEGSKA (reference sequence). The CDR3 totals 15 residues. The V and J ends lost 0 bases and 8 bases, in that order; junction bases with no gene match: 10. CDR3 nucleotides: TGCAGTGCTAGAGATCGGGACAGGCCTTTAGGTACGCAGTATTTT. This translates into CSARDRDRPLGTQYF.

The table lists this clonotype with many counts. The chain couples TRBV5-4 to TRBJ1-5; D gene uncertain. The V end was cut by 4 bases, the J end by 5 bases, with 10 bases between. Germline CDR1 is SGHNT and CDR2 is YYREEE (reference sequence). This CDR3 comprises 13 residues. The CDR3 DNA follows: TGTGCCAGCAGCCTCCTCCCAGATCAGCCCCAGCATTTT. Its translation: CASSLLPDQPQHF.

This clonotype has ten or more counts. The chain uses TRBV25-1 and TRBJ1-2; weak D call: TRBD1 (6 bases). The length of the CDR3 is 15 residues. The V gene's germline CDR1 is MGHDK and CDR2 SYGVNS. V lost 3 bases, J lost 4 bases, and 15 bases lay in between. The CDR3 reads CASSDRGRVGYGYTF. CDR3 sequence (DNA): TGTGCCAGCAGTGATCGGGGGCGAGTAGGCTATGGCTACACCTTC.

This clonotype was counted a single time. A much larger clone lies a single base off, so this may be a read error. The V gene is TRBV5-4, the J gene TRBJ1-5; 9 positions match TRBD1. The CDR3 length is 15 residues. The germline gives CDR1 SGHNT, CDR2 YYREEE (reference sequence). CDR3 sequence: CAGSLDRGSIQPQHF. CDR3 DNA: TGTGCCGGCAGCTTGGACAGGGGAAGCATCCAGCCCCAGCATTTT.

This clonotype was detected ten times or more. The V gene is TRBV7-2, the J gene TRBJ2-1; D perhaps matches TRBD2 (6 bases). Germline CDR1 and CDR2: SGHTA and FQGNSA. This CDR3 contains 15 residues. Trimming pared 4 bases from V and 8 bases from J, leaving 18 bases between. The CDR3 loop reads CASSYTSNLGDEQFF. CDR3 coding DNA: TGTGCCAGCAGCTATACTAGCAATCTCGGGGATGAGCAGTTCTTC. Together with reference TRBV7-2 and TRBJ2-1, the CDR3 gives the full variable domain: GAGVSQSPSNKVTEKGKDVELRCDPISGHTALYWYRQSLGQGLEFLIYFQGNSAPDKSGLPSDRFSAERTGGSVSTLTIQRTQQEDSAVYLCASSYTSNLGDEQFFGPGTRLTVL.

This clonotype showed up many times. This chain links TRBV9 with TRBJ2-6, with no clear D. Per the germline V gene, CDR1 is SGDLS and CDR2 is YYNGEE. The CDR3 covers 14 residues. Deletions cut 0 bases from V and 2 bases from J, with 3 bases between. DNA of the CDR3: TGTGCCAGCAGCGTAGGGGCTGGGGCCAACGTCCTGACTTTC. This gives the protein CASSVGAGANVLTF.

There are many counts of this clonotype. This chain joins TRBV10-3 and TRBJ2-1; tentatively, D is TRBD1 or TRBD2 (5 bases each). The CDR3 runs 15 residues. CDR1 is ENHRY and CDR2 is SYGVKD in the germline V gene. V shed 2 bases and J shed 3 bases, with 11 bases lying between them. CDR3 loop: CAISEAGTHYNEQFF. In nucleotides, the CDR3 is TGTGCCATCAGTGAGGCCGGGACGCACTACAATGAGCAGTTCTTC.

This clonotype was observed many times. The chain links TRBV6-5 to TRBJ2-3, with 12 nucleotides matching TRBD2. After removal of 3 bases from V and 8 bases from J, the junction contained 12 bases not matched to a gene. Germline V gene data show CDR1 as MNHEY and CDR2 as SVGAGI. This CDR3 contains 17 residues. CDR3 loop: CASSYASGGASSGTQYF. DNA of the CDR3: TGTGCCAGCAGTTATGCTAGCGGGGGGGCATCCAGCGGTACGCAGTATTTT.

In this sample, this clonotype turned up many times. V is TRBV7-3 and J is TRBJ1-1, with TRBD1 as a possible D gene (6 bases). The CDR3 runs 13 residues. The V gene lost 5 bases and the J gene lost 4 bases, with 11 bases spanning the gap. Germline V CDR1 and CDR2: SGHTA, FQGTGA. In DNA, the CDR3 is TGTGCCAGCAGCCCACAGGGTAGCACTGAAGCTTTCTTT. Its protein product is CASSPQGSTEAFF.

This clonotype was counted ten times or more. J is TRBJ1-5 and V is TRBV7-6, with 12 bases fitting TRBD1. CDR1 SGHVS and CDR2 FNYEAQ come from the germline V gene. The junction had 2 bases not matched to a gene; V was cut back by 5 bases and J by 3 bases. The CDR3 consists of 15 residues. In DNA form, the CDR3 reads TGTGCCAGCAGCAAGGGACAGGGGGCCAATCAGCCCCAGCATTTT. Protein: CASSKGQGANQPQHF.

This clonotype has at least ten counts. CDR3 DNA: TGCGCCAGCAGCTTGGCCACCGGGACAGGTGGGGCCGAGCAGTACTTC. Translation gives CASSLATGTGGAEQYF. The rearrangement links TRBV5-1 to TRBJ2-7, with TRBD1 matching over 8 bases. This CDR3 region has 16 residues. The V segment lost 0 bases and the J segment 6 bases; nucleotides outside the gene matches: 11. Germline V lookup: CDR1 SGHRS, CDR2 YFSETQ.